This T cell receptor beta chain was documented in a study of cytomegalovirus exposure and HLA in healthy donors. Points from the study as a whole: In a later analysis, TCR beta V- and J-gene trimming was associated with a missense DCLRE1C variant. Cytomegalovirus status, reportedly, was diagnosed with high specificity and sensitivity by the classifier.

There were likely unrecorded immune exposures, though donors were nominally healthy when sampled. The study ran its PCR with 60 Vbeta and 13 Jbeta primers. The table came from immunoSEQ multiplex PCR; TCRdb's copy has only in-frame clones and leaves some out. The sample carries 130,000 to 150,000 clones, less than 90% recorded once. Worth noting for this clone: The target antigen is unknown.

The TCR sequence derives from a boy between 2 and 10 years old in good health and CMV-seronegative. Sample: PBMCs.

CDR3 region: CASSPSRNEQFF. The CDR3 nucleotides read TGTGCCAGCAGCCCAAGCCGGAATGAGCAGTTCTTC. V usage is TRBV7-6 and J usage is TRBJ2-1; D not resolved. The CDR3 sequence is 12 residues long. Germline CDR1 reads SGHVS; CDR2 reads FNYEAQ. V was trimmed by 5 bases and J by 7 bases, leaving 9 bases between them.